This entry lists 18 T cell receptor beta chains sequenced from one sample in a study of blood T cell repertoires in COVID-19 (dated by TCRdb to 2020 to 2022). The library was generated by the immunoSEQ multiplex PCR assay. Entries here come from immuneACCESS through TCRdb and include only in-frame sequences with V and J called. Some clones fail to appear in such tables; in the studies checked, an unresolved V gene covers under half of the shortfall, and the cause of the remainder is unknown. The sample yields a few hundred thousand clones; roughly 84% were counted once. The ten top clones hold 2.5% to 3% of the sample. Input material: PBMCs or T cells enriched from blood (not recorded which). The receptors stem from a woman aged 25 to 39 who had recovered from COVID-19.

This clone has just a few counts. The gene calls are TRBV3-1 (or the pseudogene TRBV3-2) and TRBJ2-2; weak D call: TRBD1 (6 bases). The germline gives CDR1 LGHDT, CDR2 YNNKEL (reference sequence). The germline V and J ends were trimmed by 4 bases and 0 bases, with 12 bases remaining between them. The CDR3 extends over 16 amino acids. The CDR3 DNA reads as TGTGCCAGCAGCCGCCAGACAGGACCGAACACCGGGGAGCTGTTTTTT. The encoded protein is CASSRQTGPNTGELFF.

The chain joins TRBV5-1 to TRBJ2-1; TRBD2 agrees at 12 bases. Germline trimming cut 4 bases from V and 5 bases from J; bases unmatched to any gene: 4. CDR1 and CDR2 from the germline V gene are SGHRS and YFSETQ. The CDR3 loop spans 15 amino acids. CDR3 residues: CASSQLAGGNNEQFF. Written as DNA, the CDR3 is TGCGCCAGCAGCCAACTAGCGGGGGGTAACAATGAGCAGTTCTTC.

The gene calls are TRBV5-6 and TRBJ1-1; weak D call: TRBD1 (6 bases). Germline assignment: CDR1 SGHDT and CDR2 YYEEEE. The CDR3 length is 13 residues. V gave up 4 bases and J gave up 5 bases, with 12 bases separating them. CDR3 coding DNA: TGTGCCAGCAGCCACCCCCAGGGGACTGAAGCTTTCTTT. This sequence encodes CASSHPQGTEAFF.

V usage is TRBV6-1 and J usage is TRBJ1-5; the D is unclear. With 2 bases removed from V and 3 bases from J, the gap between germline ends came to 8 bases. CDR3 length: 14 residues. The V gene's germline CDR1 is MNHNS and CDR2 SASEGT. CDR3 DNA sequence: TGTGCCAGCAGTGAATGGGCAGACAATCAGCCCCAGCATTTT. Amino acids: CASSEWADNQPQHF.

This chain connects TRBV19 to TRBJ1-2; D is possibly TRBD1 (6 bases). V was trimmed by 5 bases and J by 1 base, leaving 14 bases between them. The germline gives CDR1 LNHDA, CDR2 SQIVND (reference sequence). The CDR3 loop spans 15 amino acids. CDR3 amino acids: CASSVFWTDNYGYTF. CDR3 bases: TGTGCCAGTAGTGTCTTCTGGACAGATAACTATGGCTACACCTTC.

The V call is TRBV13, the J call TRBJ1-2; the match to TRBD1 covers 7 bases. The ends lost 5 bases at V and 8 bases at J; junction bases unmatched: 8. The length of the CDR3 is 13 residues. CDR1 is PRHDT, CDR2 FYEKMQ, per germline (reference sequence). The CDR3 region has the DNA TGTGCCAGCAGCCTTCGACAGGGTATGGGCTACACCTTC. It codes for CASSLRQGMGYTF.

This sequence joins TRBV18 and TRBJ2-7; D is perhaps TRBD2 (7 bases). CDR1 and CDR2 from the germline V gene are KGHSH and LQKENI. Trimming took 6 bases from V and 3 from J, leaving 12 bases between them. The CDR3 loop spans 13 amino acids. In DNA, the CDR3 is TGTGCCAGCTCTAGGGAGGGGGACTACGAGCAGTACTTC. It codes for CASSREGDYEQYF.

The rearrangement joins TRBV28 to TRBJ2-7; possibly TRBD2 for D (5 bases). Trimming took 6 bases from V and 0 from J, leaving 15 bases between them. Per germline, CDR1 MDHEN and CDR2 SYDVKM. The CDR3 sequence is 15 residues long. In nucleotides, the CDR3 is TGTGCCAGCAGGTCTAGCTCTTTGGGCTCCTACGAGCAGTACTTC. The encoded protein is CASRSSSLGSYEQYF.

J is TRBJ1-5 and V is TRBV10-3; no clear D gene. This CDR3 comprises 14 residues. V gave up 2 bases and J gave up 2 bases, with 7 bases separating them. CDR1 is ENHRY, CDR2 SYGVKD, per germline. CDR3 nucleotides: TGTGCCATCAGTGAGAGGGAGGGCAATCAGCCCCAGCATTTT. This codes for CAISEREGNQPQHF.

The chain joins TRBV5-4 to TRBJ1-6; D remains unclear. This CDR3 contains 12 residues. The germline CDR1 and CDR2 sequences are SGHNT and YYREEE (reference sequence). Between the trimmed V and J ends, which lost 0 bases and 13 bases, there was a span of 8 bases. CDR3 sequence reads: CASSLGRDPLHF. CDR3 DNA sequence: TGTGCCAGCAGCTTGGGGAGGGATCCCCTCCACTTT.

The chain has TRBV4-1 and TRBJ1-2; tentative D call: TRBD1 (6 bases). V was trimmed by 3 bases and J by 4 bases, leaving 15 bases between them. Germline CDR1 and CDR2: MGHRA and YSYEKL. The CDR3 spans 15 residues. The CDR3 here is CASSQGGQRGYGYTF. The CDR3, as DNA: TGCGCCAGCAGCCAGGGCGGACAGCGGGGCTATGGCTACACCTTC.

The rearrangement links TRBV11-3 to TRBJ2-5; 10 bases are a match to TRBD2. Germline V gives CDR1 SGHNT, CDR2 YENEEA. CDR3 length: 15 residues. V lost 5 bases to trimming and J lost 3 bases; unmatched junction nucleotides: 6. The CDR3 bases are TGTGCCAGCAGCCAAAACGGACTAGCGGAAGAGACCCAGTACTTC. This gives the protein CASSQNGLAEETQYF. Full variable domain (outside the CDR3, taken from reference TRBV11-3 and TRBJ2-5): EAGVVQSPRYKIIEKKQPVAFWCNPISGHNTLYWYLQNLGQGPELLIRYENEEAVDDSQLPKDRFSAERLKGVDSTLKIQPAELGDSAVYLCASSQNGLAEETQYFGPGTRLLVL.

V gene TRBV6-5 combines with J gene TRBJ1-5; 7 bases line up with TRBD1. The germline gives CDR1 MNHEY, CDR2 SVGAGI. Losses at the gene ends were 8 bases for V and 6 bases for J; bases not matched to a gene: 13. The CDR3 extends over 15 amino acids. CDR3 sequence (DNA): TGTGCCAGCGGAGAGACAGGGTGGGCGGGTCAGCCCCAGCATTTT. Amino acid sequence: CASGETGWAGQPQHF.

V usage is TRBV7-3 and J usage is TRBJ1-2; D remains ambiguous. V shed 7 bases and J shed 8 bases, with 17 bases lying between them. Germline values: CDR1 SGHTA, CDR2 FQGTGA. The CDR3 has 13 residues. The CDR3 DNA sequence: TGTGCCAGCACCCCTGGGGAGGGTTACGGCTACACCTTC. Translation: CASTPGEGYGYTF.

CDR3 nucleotide sequence: TGTGCCAGCAGCGGACAGGGGTTGGGCGAAAAACTGTTTTTT. It yields the protein CASSGQGLGEKLFF. The chain carries TRBV2 and TRBJ1-4; 9 bases agree with TRBD1. CDR3 length: 14 amino acids. The ends lost 6 bases at V and 8 bases at J; junction bases unmatched: 7. The germline gives CDR1 SNHLY, CDR2 FYNNEI.

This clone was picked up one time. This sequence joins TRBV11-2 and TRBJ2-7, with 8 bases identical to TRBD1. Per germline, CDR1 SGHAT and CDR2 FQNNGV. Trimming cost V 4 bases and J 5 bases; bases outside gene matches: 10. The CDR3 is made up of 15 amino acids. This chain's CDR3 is CASSSPWQGANEQYF. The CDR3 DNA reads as TGTGCCAGCAGCTCCCCGTGGCAGGGGGCTAACGAGCAGTACTTC.

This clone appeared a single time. CDR3: CASSSQDRAYNEQFF. As DNA, the CDR3 is TGTGCCAGCAGTTCTCAGGACAGGGCCTACAATGAGCAGTTCTTC. This sequence joins TRBV27 and TRBJ2-1, with 8 nucleotides matching TRBD1. The CDR3 is 15 amino acids. The V segment lost 4 bases and the J segment 2 bases; nucleotides outside the gene matches: 4. Germline CDR1 and CDR2: MNHEY and SMNVEV (reference sequence).

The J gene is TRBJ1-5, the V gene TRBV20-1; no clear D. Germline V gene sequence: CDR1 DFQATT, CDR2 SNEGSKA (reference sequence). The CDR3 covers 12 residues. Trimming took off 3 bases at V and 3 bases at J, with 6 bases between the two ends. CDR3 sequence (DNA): TGCAGTGCTAGTCGGTCCAATCAGCCCCAGCATTTT. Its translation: CSASRSNQPQHF.